This passage covers 29 T cell receptor beta chains from one sample sequenced in a study of T-cell reconstitution after alpha-beta-depleted transplantation in children. Using unique molecular identifiers, the investigators prepared the TCRbeta library. MiXCR was run by TCRdb on the PCR reads, yielding one entry per CDR3 protein. The sample shows about 110,000 distinct CDR3 sequences, approximately 10% of them seen only once. The sample was PBMCs, taken before TCRalphabeta/CD19-depleted stem cell transplant. The receptors originated from a boy younger than 10 with acute lymphoblastic leukemia, due to receive a stem cell transplant.

This clonotype has only a few counts. The chain combines TRBV20-1 with TRBJ2-7; no clear D. Per germline, CDR1 DFQATT and CDR2 SNEGSKA (reference sequence). V was cut by 2 bases and J by 2 bases, with 4 bases left in between. The CDR3 consists of 11 residues. This chain's CDR3 is CSARSPYEQYF. For the CDR3, the DNA is TGCAGTGCTAGAAGTCCCTACGAGCAGTACTTC.

In this sample, this clonotype turned up a few times. V usage is TRBV27 and J usage is TRBJ2-1; D unresolved. V shed 7 bases and J shed 9 bases, with 16 bases lying between them. From germline, CDR1 is MNHEY and CDR2 SMNVEV (reference sequence). The CDR3 totals 13 residues. CDR3 protein: CASNFPGTGEQFF. The CDR3 DNA is TGTGCCAGCAATTTCCCGGGCACGGGTGAGCAGTTCTTC.

This clonotype came up a few times. V gene TRBV28 combines with J gene TRBJ2-2, with TRBD2 identical over 11 bases. The CDR3 totals 17 residues. V was clipped by 8 bases and J by 6 bases; unmatched bases: 14. Germline lookup yields CDR1 MDHEN and CDR2 SYDVKM. CDR3 protein: CASSLFLAGGFPGELFF. CDR3 in DNA: TGTGCCAGCTCCCTTTTCTTAGCGGGAGGGTTCCCCGGGGAGCTGTTTTTT.

The table lists this clonotype with a few counts. The chain employs TRBV10-3 and TRBJ1-5; D remains ambiguous. Trimming shortened V by 6 bases and J by 4 bases, and 13 bases separated the two germline ends. CDR1 is ENHRY and CDR2 is SYGVKD in the germline V gene. CDR3 length: 14 amino acids. The CDR3 protein is CAIRADGINQPQHF. The CDR3, as DNA: TGTGCCATCAGAGCGGACGGGATTAATCAGCCCCAGCATTTT.

This clonotype appeared a few times. V and J are TRBV25-1 and TRBJ1-1, with TRBD1 matching over 7 bases. CDR3 length equals 15 residues. V shed 1 base and J 8 bases; nucleotides not matched to a gene: 10. CDR1 is MGHDK, CDR2 SYGVNS, per germline. The CDR3 DNA is TGTGCCAGCAGTGAATTTAGGCTTGAAGGGGGCGAAGCTTTCTTT. Its translation: CASSEFRLEGGEAFF.

The rearrangement joins TRBV30 to TRBJ1-5; D call uncertain. The V end lost 3 bases, the J end lost 0 bases, and 6 bases lay between the germline ends. Germline-derived CDR1 and CDR2 are GTSNPN and SVGIG (reference sequence). The CDR3 covers 13 residues. The CDR3 region has the DNA TGTGCCTGGAGGTCGGGTAGCAATCAGCCCCAGCATTTT. It encodes CAWRSGSNQPQHF.

The sample holds many counts of this clonotype. This chain connects TRBV7-8 to TRBJ2-5; tentatively, D is TRBD2 (6 bases). V shed 3 bases and J shed 4 bases, with 15 bases lying between them. The germline gives CDR1 SGHVS, CDR2 FQNEAQ. This CDR3 has 15 amino acids. The CDR3 region is CASSFLGSSGETQYF. Written as DNA, the CDR3 is TGTGCCAGCAGCTTCCTCGGGAGCAGCGGAGAGACCCAGTACTTC.

By share, this clonotype ranks as medium-sized (0.01 to 0.1%). V gene TRBV25-1 combines with J gene TRBJ2-2, with 10 bases that match TRBD2. CDR1 and CDR2 (germline): MGHDK, SYGVNS. The junction had 11 bases not matched to a gene; V was cut back by 7 bases and J by 9 bases. The CDR3 extends over 15 amino acids. The CDR3 is CASTEREGEKWELFF. The DNA for the CDR3 is TGTGCCAGCACCGAGCGGGAGGGCGAAAAATGGGAGCTGTTTTTT. The full variable domain, with the rest looked up from reference TRBV25-1 and TRBJ2-2, is EADIYQTPRYLVIGTGKKITLECSQTMGHDKMYWYQQDPGMELHLIHYSYGVNSTEKGDLSSESTVSRIRTEHFPLTLESARPSHTSQYLCASTEREGEKWELFFGEGSRLTVL.

The chain is built from TRBV4-1 and TRBJ1-1; no definite D call. From germline, CDR1 is MGHRA and CDR2 YSYEKL. The CDR3 has 14 residues. V was shortened by 1 base and J by 1 base, with 7 bases between the two germline ends. This chain's CDR3 is CASSQGLANTEAFF. The CDR3 nucleotides are TGCGCCAGCAGCCAAGGGTTAGCGAACACTGAAGCTTTCTTT.

The chain has TRBV12-3 or TRBV12-4 and TRBJ1-5, with 9 bases matching TRBD1. The CDR3 is made up of 12 amino acids. V lost 6 bases, J lost 6 bases, and 0 bases stayed unmatched. The CDR3 region is CASRTGGQPQHF. CDR3 in DNA: TGTGCCAGCAGGACAGGGGGTCAGCCCCAGCATTTT.

This rearrangement joins TRBV4-2 to TRBJ2-7; no clear D. Per germline, CDR1 LGHNA and CDR2 YNFKEQ. This CDR3 contains 15 residues. V was trimmed by 2 bases and J by 3 bases, leaving 14 bases between them. The CDR3 sequence: CASSQTDRQGYEQYF. For the CDR3, the DNA is TGTGCCAGCAGCCAAACGGACCGTCAAGGCTACGAGCAGTACTTC.

This clonotype was counted only a few times. The chain carries TRBV27 and TRBJ2-5, with D possibly being TRBD1 (5 bases). There are 13 residues in the CDR3. Looked up from germline, CDR1 is MNHEY and CDR2 is SMNVEV (reference sequence). The germline V and J ends were trimmed by 6 bases and 4 bases, with 12 bases remaining between them. The CDR3 sequence is CASSPYQGETQYF. As DNA, the CDR3 is TGTGCCAGCAGCCCCTACCAGGGAGAGACCCAGTACTTC.

This clonotype was recorded many times. The chain links TRBV6-5 to TRBJ1-2; D perhaps matches TRBD1 (6 bases). V lost 0 bases, J lost 2 bases, and 10 bases lay in between. The CDR3 length is 15 residues. Germline values: CDR1 MNHEY, CDR2 SVGAGI. Here the CDR3 DNA reads TGTGCCAGCAGTTACTCGACAGGTCTGAACTATGGCTACACCTTC. Translating it yields CASSYSTGLNYGYTF.

Many counts were recorded for this clonotype. The genes are TRBV6-6 and TRBJ2-5; the D is unclear. V was clipped by 6 bases and J by 5 bases, with 10 bases between them. This CDR3 spans 12 amino acids. From germline, CDR1 is MNHNY and CDR2 SVGAGI (reference sequence). This chain's CDR3 is CASRIKQETQYF. The CDR3 nucleotides read TGTGCCAGCAGAATTAAACAGGAGACCCAGTACTTC.

At least ten counts were recorded for this clonotype. V usage is TRBV7-2 and J usage is TRBJ2-7; TRBD2 matches 11 bases. This CDR3 is built from 17 residues. The J segment lost 0 bases and the V segment lost 1 base, leaving 5 bases of the junction unmatched. Per the germline V gene, CDR1 is SGHTA and CDR2 is FQGNSA. The CDR3 nucleotides read TGTGCCAGCAGCTTAGTCCCCCTAGCGGGGGGCTCCTACGAGCAGTACTTC. Translated, it gives CASSLVPLAGGSYEQYF.

This clonotype has at least ten counts. The rearrangement uses TRBV20-1 and TRBJ2-2, with a possible D match to TRBD2 (6 bases). CDR1 and CDR2 from the germline V gene are DFQATT and SNEGSKA (reference sequence). CDR3 length equals 15 residues. The V end lost 3 bases, the J end lost 3 bases, and 14 bases lay between the germline ends. The CDR3 region is CSASIGTGYTGELFF. CDR3 bases: TGCAGTGCTAGTATCGGGACTGGATACACCGGGGAGCTGTTTTTT.

The V gene is TRBV20-1, the J gene TRBJ2-1, with 10 bases that match TRBD2. Germline CDR1 reads DFQATT; CDR2 reads SNEGSKA (reference sequence). CDR3 length: 13 amino acids. With V trimmed by 8 bases and J by 4 bases, 5 bases remained unmatched. In DNA form, the CDR3 reads TGCAGTAGCGGACTAGCGGTTTACAATGAGCAGTTCTTC. This translates into CSSGLAVYNEQFF.

The chain recombines TRBV12-3 or TRBV12-4 with TRBJ2-7; 7 bases align to TRBD1. This CDR3 region has 15 residues. The junction had 6 bases not matched to a gene; V was cut back by 3 bases and J by 1 base. The CDR3 loop reads CASSFRDRPSYEQYF. CDR3 nucleotide sequence: TGTGCCAGCAGTTTTCGGGACAGACCTTCCTACGAGCAGTACTTC.

The chain carries TRBV10-3 and TRBJ1-2; TRBD1 aligns across 7 bases. After removal of 4 bases from V and 6 bases from J, the junction contained 8 bases not matched to a gene. The V gene's germline CDR1 is ENHRY and CDR2 SYGVKD. The CDR3 spans 14 residues. Here the CDR3 DNA reads TGTGCCATCAGTGTTGGGGACAGCGTCGATGGCTACACCTTC. This gives the protein CAISVGDSVDGYTF.

The rearrangement joins TRBV12-3 or TRBV12-4 to TRBJ2-3, with 11 bases matching TRBD2. J was trimmed by 7 bases and V by 11 bases; bases with no gene match: 26. The CDR3 loop spans 19 amino acids. The CDR3: CAFSFESSGTSGAGNTQYF. Here the CDR3 DNA reads TGTGCCTTCAGTTTCGAATCCTCCGGGACTAGCGGTGCAGGTAATACGCAGTATTTT.

V gene TRBV2 combines with J gene TRBJ1-4; TRBD1 is a possible D gene (6 bases). The CDR3 has 14 residues. V gave up 6 bases and J gave up 5 bases, with 13 bases separating them. The germline V gene encodes CDR1 SNHLY and CDR2 FYNNEI. DNA for the CDR3: TGTGCCAGCAGGAGGGACACCTTAAATGAAAAACTGTTTTTT. Translated: CASRRDTLNEKLFF.

This chain links TRBV10-3 with TRBJ2-5; unclear D gene. Trimming removed 3 bases at V and 1 base at J, with 12 bases between. The CDR3 consists of 15 residues. Per germline, CDR1 ENHRY and CDR2 SYGVKD. The CDR3 sequence: CAISDVKNSQETQYF. The CDR3 DNA reads as TGTGCCATCAGTGACGTTAAGAACAGCCAAGAGACCCAGTACTTC.

The rearrangement joins TRBV3-1 to TRBJ1-4, with 7 bases identical to TRBD1. J lost 2 bases, V lost 2 bases, and 2 bases had no gene match. Germline values: CDR1 LGHDT, CDR2 YNNKEL (reference sequence). The CDR3 is made up of 15 amino acids. The CDR3: CASSQRGLTNEKLFF. The DNA of the CDR3 is TGTGCCAGCAGCCAAAGGGGGCTTACTAATGAAAAACTGTTTTTT.

The V and J genes are TRBV6-1 and TRBJ2-5; D unclear. Per the germline V gene, CDR1 is MNHNS and CDR2 is SASEGT. CDR3 size: 15 residues. V lost 0 bases and J 3 bases, leaving 11 bases between the germline ends. CDR3 loop: CASSEAGGLKETQYF. CDR3 in DNA: TGTGCCAGCAGTGAAGCGGGCGGATTAAAAGAGACCCAGTACTTC.

The chain recombines TRBV5-1 with TRBJ2-7; 11 bases are shared with TRBD2. V shed 3 bases, J shed 2 bases, and the junction held 1 base outside the gene matches. The CDR3 length is 14 residues. Germline CDR1 reads SGHRS; CDR2 reads YFSETQ. The CDR3 is CASSSGLAAYEQYF. The CDR3 DNA sequence: TGCGCCAGCAGCTCGGGACTAGCGGCCTACGAGCAGTACTTC.

This rearrangement joins TRBV9 to TRBJ2-7; tentatively, D is TRBD1 (5 bases). V lost 1 base to trimming and J lost 5 bases, with 13 bases between them. The CDR3 is 14 residues long. From germline, CDR1 is SGDLS and CDR2 YYNGEE. The CDR3 DNA sequence: TGTGCCAGCAGCGTAACACAGGCGAAGCACGAGCAGTACTTC. Translating it yields CASSVTQAKHEQYF.

This clonotype showed up just a few times. J is TRBJ1-1 and V is TRBV5-1, with D possibly matching TRBD1 (5 bases). The germline V gene encodes CDR1 SGHRS and CDR2 YFSETQ. The V gene lost 0 bases and the J gene lost 0 bases, with 15 bases spanning the gap. CDR3 length: 17 amino acids. The CDR3 nucleotides are TGCGCCAGCAGCTTGGCTAGGGATTGGGGCATGAACACTGAAGCTTTCTTT. Its translation is CASSLARDWGMNTEAFF. The complete variable domain, with remaining parts taken from reference TRBV5-1 and TRBJ1-1, reads KAGVTQTPRYLIKTRGQQVTLSCSPISGHRSVSWYQQTPGQGLQFLFEYFSETQRNKGNFPGRFSGRQFSNSRSEMNVSTLELGDSALYLCASSLARDWGMNTEAFFGQGTRLTVV.

J is TRBJ2-7 and V is TRBV29-1, with D perhaps TRBD1 or TRBD2 (5 bases each). The CDR3 totals 14 residues. CDR1 and CDR2 (germline): SQVTM, ANQGSEA. V was shortened by 4 bases and J by 2 bases, with 15 bases between the two germline ends. The CDR3 here is CSVVWGTLAYEQYF. In DNA, the CDR3 is TGCAGCGTTGTATGGGGGACGCTAGCCTACGAGCAGTACTTC.

The gene calls are TRBV25-1 and TRBJ1-1, with TRBD1 identical over 7 bases. From germline, CDR1 is MGHDK and CDR2 SYGVNS. This CDR3 is 15 amino acids long. V was clipped by 0 bases and J by 5 bases; unmatched bases: 6. The CDR3 is CASSEYGQGGTEAFF. In nucleotides, the CDR3 is TGTGCCAGCAGTGAATATGGGCAGGGGGGAACTGAAGCTTTCTTT.